One and the same sample provided the 5 T cell receptor beta chains below, sequenced in a study of post-analysis software for immune sequencing data. Findings of the study overall: Five or six TRBV segments, TRBV5-6, TRBV5-1 and TRBV20-1 among them, were found more frequent in patients than controls.

For these TCRs, the target antigens are not known. cDNA libraries of TCR beta carried unique molecular identifiers. TCRdb redid the calling of the PCR reads with MiXCR, one entry per CDR3 protein. The sample holds 750,000 to 900,000 distinct CDR3 sequences, about half seen once. Sequencing was carried out using blood. These receptors all come from a girl between 10 and 17 years old with multiple sclerosis.

The V and J genes are TRBV27 and TRBJ2-1; 10 bases agree with TRBD2. V shed 3 bases and J 5 bases; nucleotides not matched to a gene: 1. The CDR3 is made up of 14 amino acids. CDR1 is MNHEY, CDR2 SMNVEV, per germline (reference sequence). CDR3 protein: CASSFSGRNNEQFF. In DNA, the CDR3 is TGTGCCAGCAGTTTTAGCGGGAGGAACAATGAGCAGTTCTTC.

This clonotype showed up just a few times. The chain uses TRBV3-1 and TRBJ2-5; 14 nucleotides line up with TRBD2. The CDR3 has 17 residues. Germline CDR1 reads LGHDT; CDR2 reads YNNKEL (reference sequence). V dropped 1 base and J dropped 5; count of bases not matched to a gene: 6. The CDR3 sequence is CASSQGLAGGRKETQYF. CDR3 bases: TGTGCCAGCAGCCAAGGACTAGCGGGAGGGAGAAAGGAGACCCAGTACTTC.

A few counts support this clonotype. J is TRBJ2-7 and V is TRBV7-6; D remains ambiguous. Germline V gene lookup returns CDR1 SGHVS and CDR2 FNYEAQ. The CDR3 has 12 amino acids. Trimming pared 1 base from V and 5 bases from J, leaving 6 bases between. The CDR3 spells CASSLVADEQYF. In nucleotides, the CDR3 is TGTGCCAGCAGCTTAGTGGCTGACGAGCAGTACTTC.

V gene TRBV6-2 or TRBV6-3 combines with J gene TRBJ2-4; TRBD1 might be the D (5 bases). The J call may be incorrect, as the DNA end agrees better with TRBJ2-7. This CDR3 spans 15 amino acids. Germline CDR1 is MNHEY and CDR2 is SVGEGT. For the CDR3, the DNA is TGTGCCAGCAGTTACTCGACGAGCAGGGTCTACGAGCAGTACTTC. Amino acid sequence: CASSYSTSRVYEQYF.

The chain carries TRBV29-1 and TRBJ2-1; a possible D gene is TRBD1 (5 bases). In germline, CDR1 is SQVTM, CDR2 ANQGSEA. This CDR3 has 13 amino acids. The V end was cut by 5 bases, the J end by 4 bases, with 12 bases between. CDR3 in amino acids: CSVQTEKYNEQFF. In DNA form, the CDR3 reads TGCAGCGTTCAGACAGAGAAATACAATGAGCAGTTCTTC.